The 17 T cell receptor beta chains below all came from one sample that was sequenced in a study of T cell changes during pregnancy in multiple sclerosis. Data came from immunoSEQ multiplex PCR; TCRdb stores just in-frame clones and leaves some out. The sample consists of some 17,000 clones, approximately 85% of them appearing once. The source material was CD8+ T cells from peripheral blood mononuclear cells, sampled after pregnancy. The receptors shown here come from a female donor in good health, enrolled as a control in a pregnancy study.

The rearrangement links TRBV7-9 to TRBJ2-1; D is possibly TRBD2 (6 bases). The CDR3 has 13 residues. Germline-derived CDR1 and CDR2 are SEHNR and FQNEAQ (reference sequence). Trimming pared 2 bases from V and 12 bases from J, leaving 14 bases between. The DNA of the CDR3 is TGTGCCAGCAGCTTAAGGGACTCTAAGGTGCAGTTCTTC. It yields the protein CASSLRDSKVQFF.

V and J are TRBV25-1 and TRBJ2-5; 9 bases match TRBD2. The CDR3 runs 17 residues. Germline loops: CDR1 MGHDK, CDR2 SYGVNS. J was trimmed by 1 base and V by 4 bases; bases with no gene match: 10. The CDR3 DNA reads as TGTGCCAGCAGTGGGCGGGAGGGCCTCTCGGTCCAAGAGACCCAGTACTTC. It specifies CASSGREGLSVQETQYF.

This clone has only a few counts. This chain connects TRBV30 to TRBJ1-1; no reliable D call. V lost 2 bases to trimming and J lost 3 bases, with 13 bases between them. Per germline, CDR1 GTSNPN and CDR2 SVGIG (reference sequence). The CDR3 sequence is 14 residues long. The chain's CDR3 is CAWSPPTGHTEAFF. CDR3 DNA sequence: TGTGCCTGGAGTCCACCAACTGGGCACACTGAAGCTTTCTTT.

The rearrangement links TRBV11-1 to TRBJ2-2; 8 bases align to TRBD1. CDR1 and CDR2 from the germline V gene are SGHAT and FQDESV (reference sequence). CDR3 size: 17 residues. Losses at the gene ends were 3 bases for V and 2 bases for J; bases not matched to a gene: 8. CDR3 protein: CASSFVPGQVNTGELFF. The CDR3 nucleotides are TGTGCCAGCAGCTTCGTTCCGGGACAGGTTAACACCGGGGAGCTGTTTTTT.

This chain connects TRBV4-1 to TRBJ2-1; 8 bases map to TRBD2. V was clipped by 0 bases and J by 7 bases; unmatched bases: 11. This CDR3 is built from 17 residues. Germline V lookup: CDR1 MGHRA, CDR2 YSYEKL. CDR3 nucleotide sequence: TGCGCCAGCAGCCAAGATTCGACTAGCGCCTCTGTGAATGAGCAGTTCTTC. Encoded protein: CASSQDSTSASVNEQFF.

The V call is TRBV19, the J call TRBJ2-5, with 7 bases fitting TRBD2. V lost 2 bases, J lost 5 bases, and 11 bases stayed unmatched. The CDR3 consists of 16 residues. The germline CDR1 and CDR2 sequences are LNHDA and SQIVND (reference sequence). The CDR3 reads CASSISISGRGETQYF. CDR3 coding DNA: TGTGCCAGTAGTATAAGTATTTCAGGGCGGGGGGAGACCCAGTACTTC.

The chain is built from TRBV27 and TRBJ2-1; 9 bases line up with TRBD1. The CDR3 has 16 amino acids. V was pared by 3 bases and J by 8 bases, with 11 bases of the junction left unmatched. From germline, CDR1 is MNHEY and CDR2 SMNVEV (reference sequence). CDR3 residues: CASSLVLGTGFHEQFF. DNA of the CDR3: TGTGCCAGCAGTTTGGTTCTGGGGACAGGGTTCCATGAGCAGTTCTTC.

The V and J genes are TRBV6-1 and TRBJ1-1, with D unresolved. This CDR3 region has 11 residues. The V end was cut by 1 base, the J end by 8 bases, with 5 bases between. Per the germline V gene, CDR1 is MNHNS and CDR2 is SASEGT. The CDR3 reads CASSEGQEAFF. The CDR3 DNA reads as TGTGCCAGCAGTGAAGGGCAGGAAGCTTTCTTT.

The chain couples TRBV10-3 to TRBJ1-1; D is unresolved. Per germline, CDR1 ENHRY and CDR2 SYGVKD. V was trimmed by 3 bases and J by 3 bases, leaving 14 bases between them. The CDR3 is 15 residues long. CDR3: CAISDVRGWYTEAFF. Here the CDR3 DNA reads TGTGCCATCAGTGACGTCCGGGGTTGGTACACTGAAGCTTTCTTT.

The chain carries TRBV27 and TRBJ1-5; D may be TRBD1 (5 bases). Trimming removed 8 bases at V and 9 bases at J, with 11 bases between. CDR3 length: 11 amino acids. Germline V CDR1 and CDR2: MNHEY, SMNVEV (reference sequence). CDR3: CASGVGGPQHF. The CDR3 DNA follows: TGTGCCAGCGGGGTGGGGGGGCCCCAGCATTTT.

J is TRBJ2-7 and V is TRBV27; perhaps TRBD2 as D (7 bases). Trimming stripped 6 bases from V and 6 bases from J, with 24 bases between. The germline V gene encodes CDR1 MNHEY and CDR2 SMNVEV (reference sequence). The CDR3 covers 16 residues. As DNA, the CDR3 is TGTGCCAGCAGCTATGGGGGGGCGGGAGAATTTTTCGAGCAGTACTTC. Its translation: CASSYGGAGEFFEQYF.

This rearrangement joins TRBV7-2 to TRBJ2-3; the match to TRBD2 covers 10 bases. V was pared by 3 bases and J by 2 bases, with 11 bases of the junction left unmatched. Germline CDR1 reads SGHTA; CDR2 reads FQGNSA. There are 18 residues in the CDR3. In DNA, the CDR3 is TGTGCCAGCAGCTTCAAAGTATTAGGGACTAGCGCCACAGATACGCAGTATTTT. This gives the protein CASSFKVLGTSATDTQYF. Complete variable domain (other parts from reference TRBV7-2 and TRBJ2-3): GAGVSQSPSNKVTEKGKDVELRCDPISGHTALYWYRQSLGQGLEFLIYFQGNSAPDKSGLPSDRFSAERTGGSVSTLTIQRTQQEDSAVYLCASSFKVLGTSATDTQYFGPGTRLTVL.

Note on this clone: One junction end disagrees with the germline gene, perhaps due to a read error. The chain combines TRBV5-1 with TRBJ1-6; 7 bases fit TRBD1. This CDR3 comprises 17 residues. Germline values: CDR1 SGHRS, CDR2 YFSETQ. The CDR3 here is CASSLAPRDRKNTPLHF. CDR3 DNA sequence: TGTGCCAGCAGCTTGGCGCCCCGGGACAGAAAGAACACACCCCTCCACTTT.

This sequence joins TRBV7-8 and TRBJ2-7, with D hard to call. CDR1 is SGHVS, CDR2 FQNEAQ, per germline. The V end was cut by 1 base, the J end by 2 bases, with 9 bases between. The CDR3 contains 14 residues. CDR3 nucleotide sequence: TGTGCCAGCAGCTTAGGCGGAGTAACCTACGAGCAGTACTTC. It is translated as CASSLGGVTYEQYF.

The rearrangement links TRBV2 to TRBJ2-1; 10 bases map to TRBD2. Germline V gives CDR1 SNHLY, CDR2 FYNNEI. J lost 7 bases, V lost 1 base, and 10 bases had no gene match. CDR3 size: 17 residues. CDR3 region: CASSEGGLAGVTNEQFF. The CDR3 coding sequence is TGTGCCAGCAGTGAAGGGGGGCTAGCGGGAGTGACGAATGAGCAGTTCTTC.

This chain connects TRBV6-4 to TRBJ1-2; 11 bases match TRBD1. The CDR3 sequence is 15 residues long. Losses at the gene ends were 5 bases for V and 2 bases for J; bases not matched to a gene: 4. CDR1 MRHNA and CDR2 SNTAGT come from the germline V gene. The CDR3 sequence: CASSKDRGLNYGYTF. CDR3 bases: TGTGCCAGCAGTAAGGACAGGGGGCTCAACTATGGCTACACCTTC.

This clone is large within its sample. V gene TRBV27 combines with J gene TRBJ1-6; D might be TRBD1 (6 bases). V was cut by 2 bases and J by 8 bases, with 10 bases left in between. CDR1 MNHEY and CDR2 SMNVEV come from the germline V gene (reference sequence). CDR3 length: 14 residues. CDR3: CASSLPGQHSPLHF. The CDR3 DNA sequence: TGTGCCAGCAGTTTACCCGGACAGCATTCACCCCTCCACTTT.